These 26 T cell receptor beta chains were sequenced from one sample in a study of OX40 agonist ivuxolimab in advanced cancers. Clones were read by immunoSEQ multiplex PCR, and TCRdb kept only the in-frame ones, dropping some. The repertoire includes around 60,000 clones, over 70% of them detected once, and roughly 2% sits in the top ten. Sequences were derived from CD4+ or CD8+ T cells sorted from blood, sampled in a trial of the OX40 agonist ivuxolimab. The receptors here all came from an adult with an advanced solid tumor such as melanoma, head and neck, liver or kidney cancer.

This clone appeared a few times. The genes are TRBV27 and TRBJ1-1, with 9 bases fitting TRBD1. The CDR3 runs 12 residues. Germline CDR1 reads MNHEY; CDR2 reads SMNVEV (reference sequence). Trimming cost V 10 bases and J 10 bases; bases outside gene matches: 10. The CDR3 sequence: CATDPGQGRAFF. DNA for the CDR3: TGTGCCACCGATCCGGGACAGGGACGAGCTTTCTTT.

The CDR3 is CASSWLGQGNTGELFF. CDR3 DNA sequence: TGTGCCAGCTCATGGCTTGGACAGGGAAACACCGGGGAGCTGTTTTTT. V gene TRBV18 combines with J gene TRBJ2-2; the match to TRBD1 covers 8 bases. Germline V lookup: CDR1 KGHSH, CDR2 LQKENI. This CDR3 contains 16 residues. With V trimmed by 5 bases and J by 2 bases, 7 bases remained unmatched.

The chain carries TRBV28 and TRBJ2-5; a weak D match, TRBD1 (6 bases). The CDR3 runs to 12 residues. Germline V lookup: CDR1 MDHEN, CDR2 SYDVKM. V lost 10 bases to trimming and J lost 5 bases, with 14 bases between them. CDR3 sequence (DNA): TGTGCCACTTCCGGACAGTGGGAGACCCAGTACTTC. Amino acid sequence: CATSGQWETQYF.

The chain employs TRBV4-2 and TRBJ2-7, with TRBD2 matching 13 bases. Trimming at V came to 4 bases and at J to 6 bases, leaving 3 bases not matched to a gene. The CDR3 has 14 residues. The germline V gene encodes CDR1 LGHNA and CDR2 YNFKEQ. CDR3 sequence: CASSPGLAGSEQYF. The CDR3 DNA sequence: TGTGCCAGCAGCCCGGGACTAGCGGGAAGCGAGCAGTACTTC.

V is TRBV4-2 and J is TRBJ1-2; D possibly corresponds to TRBD1 (5 bases). CDR1 and CDR2 (germline): LGHNA, YNFKEQ. The V gene lost 1 base and the J gene lost 2 bases, with 14 bases spanning the gap. The CDR3 loop spans 16 amino acids. CDR3: CASSQASGAANYGYTF. In nucleotides, the CDR3 is TGTGCCAGCAGCCAAGCTTCCGGGGCAGCCAACTATGGCTACACCTTC.

The chain couples TRBV7-7 to TRBJ2-5; 7 bases align to TRBD1. V gave up 2 bases and J gave up 2 bases; unmatched junction bases: 2. Germline lookup yields CDR1 SSHAT and CDR2 FNYEAQ (reference sequence). This CDR3 contains 14 residues. CDR3 sequence: CASSLSTGQETQYF. For the CDR3, the DNA is TGTGCCAGCAGCTTATCGACAGGGCAAGAGACCCAGTACTTC.

The chain recombines TRBV5-1 with TRBJ2-2; no clear D gene. This CDR3 has 13 amino acids. Trimming took 4 bases from V and 6 from J, leaving 10 bases between them. Germline V gene sequence: CDR1 SGHRS, CDR2 YFSETQ. CDR3 in amino acids: CASSEVASGELFF. The CDR3 coding sequence is TGCGCCAGCAGCGAGGTGGCATCCGGGGAGCTGTTTTTT.

This clone appeared a few times. The chain joins TRBV7-2 to TRBJ1-5; 8 bases align to TRBD1. The V segment lost 5 bases and the J segment 3 bases; nucleotides outside the gene matches: 3. This CDR3 comprises 14 residues. Germline loops: CDR1 SGHTA, CDR2 FQGNSA. The chain's CDR3 is CASSRTGTNQPQHF. Here the CDR3 DNA reads TGTGCCAGCAGCCGGACAGGGACCAATCAGCCCCAGCATTTT.

The rearrangement links TRBV7-2 to TRBJ2-7; 8 bases match TRBD2. The CDR3 contains 15 residues. Germline CDR1 is SGHTA and CDR2 is FQGNSA. With 4 bases clipped from V and 1 base from J, the junction kept 6 bases outside the gene matches. The CDR3 loop reads CASSSPGLGSYEQYF. DNA of the CDR3: TGTGCCAGCAGCTCCCCGGGACTAGGGTCCTACGAGCAGTACTTC.

The chain couples TRBV6-1 to TRBJ2-1; no clear D gene. V shed 3 bases and J shed 14 bases, with 8 bases lying between them. This CDR3 has 10 residues. The germline gives CDR1 MNHNS, CDR2 SASEGT. The DNA for the CDR3 is TGTGCCAGCAGTGATGAGACGGAGTTCTTC. Amino acid sequence: CASSDETEFF.

This clone turned up a few times. The V gene is TRBV7-3, the J gene TRBJ1-1; no clear D gene. V lost 2 bases to trimming and J lost 3 bases, with 7 bases between them. CDR3 length: 13 residues. Looked up from germline, CDR1 is SGHTA and CDR2 is FQGTGA. CDR3 coding DNA: TGTGCCAGCAGCTTAGGACCTTACACTGAAGCTTTCTTT. Residues: CASSLGPYTEAFF. Together with reference TRBV7-3 and TRBJ1-1, the CDR3 gives the full variable domain: GAGVSQTPSNKVTEKGKYVELRCDPISGHTALYWYRQSLGQGPEFLIYFQGTGAADDSGLPNDRFFAVRPEGSVSTLKIQRTERGDSAVYLCASSLGPYTEAFFGQGTRLTVV.

The V call is TRBV5-6, the J call TRBJ2-3; TRBD1 agrees at 10 bases. The CDR3 length is 15 residues. After removal of 0 bases from V and 5 bases from J, the junction contained 3 bases not matched to a gene. Germline assignment: CDR1 SGHDT and CDR2 YYEEEE. This CDR3 is CASSLAGTGVDTQYF. CDR3 bases: TGTGCCAGCAGCTTGGCCGGGACAGGGGTAGATACGCAGTATTTT.

This chain connects TRBV28 to TRBJ2-7; 9 positions agree with TRBD1. Germline CDR1 is MDHEN and CDR2 is SYDVKM. The CDR3 consists of 15 residues. Trimming cost V 4 bases and J 5 bases; bases outside gene matches: 9. CDR3 sequence (DNA): TGTGCCAGCAGTTCCGCGGGACAGGGAGTCAACGAGCAGTACTTC. Translating it yields CASSSAGQGVNEQYF.

The V and J genes are TRBV9 and TRBJ2-7; 10 positions agree with TRBD1. Trimming removed 4 bases from V and 2 bases from J; junction bases left unmatched: 9. The CDR3 runs 16 residues. Germline values: CDR1 SGDLS, CDR2 YYNGEE. The CDR3 nucleotides read TGTGCCAGCAGCCCCCCTGGGACAGGGGATACCTACGAGCAGTACTTC. Translation: CASSPPGTGDTYEQYF.

This chain joins TRBV14 and TRBJ2-1; D uncertain. Deletions cut 6 bases from V and 5 bases from J, with 11 bases between. This CDR3 comprises 13 residues. Germline CDR1 reads SGHDN; CDR2 reads FVKESK. The CDR3 sequence: CASRPTGDNEQFF. Here the CDR3 DNA reads TGTGCCAGCAGGCCCACTGGGGACAATGAGCAGTTCTTC.

The chain recombines TRBV6-6 with TRBJ2-5, with D tentatively TRBD2 (5 bases). With 3 bases removed from V and 3 bases from J, the gap between germline ends came to 8 bases. CDR1 MNHNY and CDR2 SVGAGI come from the germline V gene (reference sequence). This CDR3 contains 13 residues. CDR3 loop: CASSYTGKETQYF. The CDR3 DNA reads as TGTGCCAGCAGTTATACCGGGAAAGAGACCCAGTACTTC.

V and J are TRBV28 and TRBJ1-2; the D is unclear. Germline CDR1 reads MDHEN; CDR2 reads SYDVKM. This CDR3 contains 16 residues. V gave up 2 bases and J gave up 5 bases, with 18 bases separating them. The CDR3 DNA follows: TGTGCCAGCAGTTTACCTCGGACGGGAGGCCTTTATGGCTACACCTTC. This sequence encodes CASSLPRTGGLYGYTF.

CDR3 sequence: CASSSGWGATEKLFF. The CDR3, as DNA: TGTGCCAGCAGTTCGGGTTGGGGTGCAACTGAAAAACTGTTTTTT. This chain connects TRBV28 to TRBJ1-4; D is unclear. Germline assignment: CDR1 MDHEN and CDR2 SYDVKM. Trimming cost V 4 bases and J 7 bases, with 16 bases left between them. This CDR3 spans 15 amino acids. Full variable domain (rest looked up from reference TRBV28 and TRBJ1-4): DVKVTQSSRYLVKRTGEKVFLECVQDMDHENMFWYRQDPGLGLRLIYFSYDVKMKEKGDIPEGYSVSREKKERFSLILESASTNQTSMYLCASSSGWGATEKLFFGSGTQLSVL.

The chain joins TRBV18 to TRBJ1-1, with no clear D. The germline V and J ends were trimmed by 2 bases and 6 bases, with 10 bases remaining between them. Germline CDR1 reads KGHSH; CDR2 reads LQKENI. The CDR3 runs 13 residues. This CDR3 reads CASSPLDYAEAFF. The DNA for the CDR3 is TGTGCCAGCTCACCATTAGATTACGCTGAAGCTTTCTTT. Based on the CDR3 plus reference TRBV18 and TRBJ1-1, the full variable domain is NAGVMQNPRHLVRRRGQEARLRCSPMKGHSHVYWYRQLPEEGLKFMVYLQKENIIDESGMPKERFSAEFPKEGPSILRIQQVVRGDSAAYFCASSPLDYAEAFFGQGTRLTVV.

The chain links TRBV7-2 to TRBJ2-5; D is perhaps TRBD2 (6 bases). The V and J ends lost 1 base and 4 bases respectively, with 19 bases between them. The CDR3 consists of 17 residues. Germline CDR1 is SGHTA and CDR2 is FQGNSA. Here the CDR3 reads CASSLGTLTSFGETQYF. DNA of the CDR3: TGTGCCAGCAGCTTAGGTACCCTAACTAGCTTCGGAGAGACCCAGTACTTC.

The rearrangement uses TRBV30 and TRBJ1-2, with TRBD1 identical over 8 bases. The junction had 11 bases not matched to a gene; V was cut back by 0 bases and J by 8 bases. Germline V gives CDR1 GTSNPN, CDR2 SVGIG (reference sequence). CDR3 length: 15 amino acids. DNA of the CDR3: TGTGCCTGGAGTGTTGGAGACAGGGGATTGAGCGGCTACACCTTC. Its translation: CAWSVGDRGLSGYTF.

In this sample, this clone turned up a few times. This chain links TRBV21-1 with TRBJ2-7; the table's D call of TRBD1 was not tested on the DNA. TRBV21-1 is a pseudogene segment. The CDR3 totals 14 residues. The CDR3: CASSKAPLGDEQYF. CDR3 DNA: TGTGCCAGCAGCAAAGCCCCCTTAGGGGACGAGCAGTACTTC.

This clone was seen a few times. Other DNA sequences in this specimen translate into the identical CDR3. CDR3 coding DNA: TGTGCCAGCAGCTTGCTAGCGGGGGGGTCAGATACGCAGTATTTT. As protein: CASSLLAGGSDTQYF. This rearrangement joins TRBV7-2 to TRBJ2-3; 12 positions agree with TRBD2. Germline CDR1 and CDR2: SGHTA and FQGNSA. This CDR3 comprises 15 residues. The V and J ends lost 3 bases and 4 bases, in that order; junction bases with no gene match: 2.

Only a few counts were recorded for this clone. The gene calls are TRBV5-5 and TRBJ1-2; D is undetermined. The CDR3 has 11 amino acids. Germline V gene lookup returns CDR1 SGHKS and CDR2 YYEKEE (reference sequence). Trimming stripped 2 bases from V and 5 bases from J, with 4 bases between. The CDR3: CASSFSYGYTF. The CDR3 coding sequence is TGTGCCAGCAGCTTCTCGTATGGCTACACCTTC.

The rearrangement links TRBV5-4 to TRBJ1-1, with 8 nucleotides matching TRBD1. V shed 4 bases and J 6 bases; nucleotides not matched to a gene: 11. Germline CDR1 and CDR2: SGHNT and YYREEE (reference sequence). The CDR3 loop spans 15 amino acids. CDR3: CASSTGGDRKAEAFF. DNA of the CDR3: TGTGCCAGCAGCACTGGGGGGGACAGGAAGGCTGAAGCTTTCTTT. Combining the CDR3 with reference TRBV5-4 and TRBJ1-1 gives the whole variable domain ETGVTQSPTHLIKTRGQQVTLRCSSQSGHNTVSWYQQALGQGPQFIFQYYREEENGRGNFPPRFSGLQFPNYSSELNVNALELDDSALYLCASSTGGDRKAEAFFGQGTRLTVV.

The V call is TRBV6-6, the J call TRBJ1-4, with D unclear. CDR1 and CDR2 (germline): MNHNY, SVGAGI (reference sequence). V was pared by 0 bases and J by 1 base, with 6 bases between. The CDR3 covers 15 residues. The CDR3 loop is CASSYSRETNEKLFF. The CDR3 DNA reads TGTGCCAGCAGTTACTCGAGGGAAACTAATGAAAAACTGTTTTTT.